The present TCR beta chain was sequenced within a study of a mutant IDH1 vaccine in newly diagnosed glioma. Looking at the study overall: Commencement of vaccination occurred 4-6 weeks following radiotherapy alone, or concurrently with temozolomide cycles. Treated patients, roughly 62% male and approximately 38% female, averaged about 40 years of age. V12 came at week 35, V13 at week 47. General study results and limits: Pseudoprogression apparently lacked any relation to changes in top peripheral T cell clonotypes.

The CDR3 extends over 13 amino acids. V was cut by 10 bases and J by 4 bases, with 16 bases left in between. Germline CDR1 is ENHRY and CDR2 is SYGVKD. Sequencing used immunoSEQ multiplex PCR; TCRdb keeps in-frame clones, though not all of them. The sample has approximately 80,000 clones; 75% to 85% are singletons. Indicated time point: week 47, end of study. The investigators gave 300 ug of mutant IDH1 20-mer peptide in each vaccine dose, together with topical imiquimod. Only one count was recorded for this clone. The antigen remains undetermined. The sequenced sample was PBMCs, obtained from a glioma patient whose treatment included an IDH1 peptide vaccine. The TCR originated in a man aged 40-49 years with glioma. The rearrangement links TRBV10-3 to TRBJ1-2; D is unresolved. DNA of the CDR3: TGTGCCACGGGCCGGAGAGGGAGCTATGGCTACACCTTC. The encoded protein is CATGRRGSYGYTF.